The clone carrying this T cell receptor (beta chain) came up a few times. Its antigen remains unknown. PCR primers comprised 60 Vbeta and 13 Jbeta primers. Sequenced by immunoSEQ multiplex PCR; TCRdb stores in-frame clones only, minus some. The sample holds about 140,000 clones, around three quarters seen once. The data originate from a study of cytomegalovirus exposure and HLA in healthy donors. Overall study results and limits: Further analysis, carried out later, found HLA-associated TCR beta chains more clonally expanded than equally common other chains. HLA restriction was apparent for most CMV-associated TCR beta chains in a later analysis. For presence/absence analyses, sequencing depth was assumed to be roughly uniform across donors.

Trimming shortened V by 1 base and J by 6 bases, and 12 bases separated the two germline ends. The CDR3 is 14 residues long. The germline CDR1 and CDR2 sequences are MGHRA and YSYEKL. Sample: PBMCs. The J gene is TRBJ1-1, the V gene TRBV4-1; tentatively, D is TRBD1 (6 bases). The clonotype was recovered from a man aged 40-55 years in good health and CMV-seronegative. The CDR3 region has the DNA TGCGCCAGCAGCCAAGTAGGGGGAAGGGCTGAAGCTTTCTTT. It specifies CASSQVGGRAEAFF.